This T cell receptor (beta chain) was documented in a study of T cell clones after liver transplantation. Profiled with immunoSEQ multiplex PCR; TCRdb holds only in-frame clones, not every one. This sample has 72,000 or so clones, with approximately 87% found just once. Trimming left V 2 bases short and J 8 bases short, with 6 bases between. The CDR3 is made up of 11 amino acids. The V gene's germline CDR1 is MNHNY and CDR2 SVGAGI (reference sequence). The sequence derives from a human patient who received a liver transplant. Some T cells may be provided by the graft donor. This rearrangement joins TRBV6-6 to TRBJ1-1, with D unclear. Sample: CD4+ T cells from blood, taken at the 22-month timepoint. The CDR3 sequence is CASSYRAEAFF. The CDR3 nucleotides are TGTGCCAGCAGTTACCGGGCCGAAGCTTTCTTT.